The next 17 T cell receptor beta chains were all read from a single sample in a study of blood T cell repertoires in COVID-19. TCRdb's table, derived via immunoSEQ multiplex PCR, lists solely in-frame clones and lacks some. This sample has fewer than 200,000 clones, with around 83% found just once. The sample was PBMCs or T cells enriched from blood (not recorded which). The receptors stem from a woman aged 50 to 60 in a cohort exposed to, infected with or recovered from COVID-19 (not recorded which).

V usage is TRBV6-6 and J usage is TRBJ1-4; D call uncertain. Germline V gene data show CDR1 as MNHNY and CDR2 as SVGAGI (reference sequence). The CDR3 is 12 residues long. V shed 6 bases and J shed 6 bases, with 8 bases lying between them. CDR3 DNA sequence: TGTGCCAGCAGCCCGGTCGATGAAAAACTGTTTTTT. Amino acid sequence: CASSPVDEKLFF.

This clone appeared once. This rearrangement joins TRBV9 to TRBJ2-1; 16 bases line up with TRBD2. V lost 2 bases, J lost 10 bases, and 6 bases stayed unmatched. This CDR3 region has 16 residues. Germline V lookup: CDR1 SGDLS, CDR2 YYNGEE. The CDR3 spells CASSVVGLAGGQEQFF. DNA of the CDR3: TGTGCCAGCAGCGTGGTGGGACTAGCGGGGGGGCAGGAGCAGTTCTTC.

The chain recombines TRBV9 with TRBJ2-7; 9 bases map to TRBD1. With V trimmed by 3 bases and J by 9 bases, 16 bases remained unmatched. CDR1 SGDLS and CDR2 YYNGEE come from the germline V gene. The CDR3 consists of 16 residues. The CDR3 reads CASSAHQDRGGAGQYF. CDR3 DNA sequence: TGTGCCAGCAGCGCCCACCAGGACAGGGGCGGGGCGGGGCAGTACTTC.

The rearrangement uses TRBV7-3 and TRBJ2-3, with 7 positions matching TRBD1. The CDR3 consists of 14 residues. J gave up 4 bases and V 5 bases, and 6 bases lay outside the gene matches. Germline V CDR1 and CDR2: SGHTA, FQGTGA. The CDR3 spells CASSPNRGADTQYF. Written as DNA, the CDR3 is TGTGCCAGCAGCCCAAACAGGGGCGCAGATACGCAGTATTTT.

The chain carries TRBV3-1 (or the pseudogene TRBV3-2) and TRBJ1-5; 7 nucleotides line up with TRBD1. CDR1 is LGHDT and CDR2 is YNNKEL in the germline V gene (reference sequence). Trimming cost V 1 base and J 0 bases; bases outside gene matches: 3. There are 16 residues in the CDR3. The CDR3, as DNA: TGTGCCAGCAGCCAAGGGGACAGCTATAGCAATCAGCCCCAGCATTTT. It is translated as CASSQGDSYSNQPQHF.

CDR3 sequence reads: CASNHLQRWYEQYF. In DNA, the CDR3 is TGTGCCAGCAACCACCTCCAGCGCTGGTACGAGCAGTACTTC. The chain carries TRBV14 and TRBJ2-7; no definite D call. This CDR3 has 14 amino acids. V was pared by 7 bases and J by 4 bases, with 17 bases between. From germline, CDR1 is SGHDN and CDR2 FVKESK.

The chain uses TRBV12-3 or TRBV12-4 and TRBJ2-2, with a possible D match to TRBD2 (6 bases). The length of the CDR3 is 13 residues. The ends were cut back, 11 bases at V and 7 bases at J, with 17 bases in the middle. CDR3 region: CAYIRETVGELFF. The CDR3 DNA sequence: TGTGCCTATATACGGGAGACGGTCGGGGAGCTGTTTTTT.

The chain employs TRBV3-1 (or the pseudogene TRBV3-2) and TRBJ1-2; 10 bases agree with TRBD1. V was clipped by 2 bases and J by 7 bases; unmatched bases: 7. The CDR3 contains 15 residues. CDR1 is LGHDT and CDR2 is YNNKEL in the germline V gene (reference sequence). The CDR3 bases are TGTGCCAGCAGCCAACTTTCGGGGACAGGGGCTGGCTACACCTTC. It translates to CASSQLSGTGAGYTF.

This clone was seen at least ten times. V usage is TRBV3-1 (or the pseudogene TRBV3-2) and J usage is TRBJ1-4; D unresolved. Germline V gene data show CDR1 as LGHDT and CDR2 as YNNKEL (reference sequence). The V end was cut by 0 bases, the J end by 0 bases, with 11 bases between. This CDR3 comprises 17 residues. CDR3 sequence reads: CASSQERDFATNEKLFF. The CDR3 DNA sequence: TGTGCCAGCAGCCAAGAAAGAGATTTTGCAACTAATGAAAAACTGTTTTTT.

The chain is built from TRBV11-1 and TRBJ2-2, with TRBD2 matching over 7 bases. The germline V gene encodes CDR1 SGHAT and CDR2 FQDESV (reference sequence). The CDR3 consists of 12 residues. Trimming cost V 6 bases and J 7 bases; bases outside gene matches: 2. The CDR3 coding sequence is TGTGCCAGCAGACCGGGAGGCGGGGAGCTGTTTTTT. It is translated as CASRPGGGELFF.

J is TRBJ1-1 and V is TRBV4-2, with D unclear. This CDR3 has 15 residues. Deletions cut 0 bases from V and 7 bases from J, with 15 bases between. Germline CDR1 LGHNA, CDR2 YNFKEQ. The CDR3 spells CASSQEEVMSREAFF. The CDR3 DNA follows: TGTGCCAGCAGCCAAGAAGAGGTGATGAGCCGTGAAGCTTTCTTT.

This chain connects TRBV15 to TRBJ2-5; the match to TRBD1 covers 9 bases. Germline V gene lookup returns CDR1 LNHNV and CDR2 YYDKDF (reference sequence). This CDR3 is built from 15 residues. V shed 1 base, J shed 2 bases, and the junction held 2 bases outside the gene matches. CDR3 sequence: CATSRGGTGQETQYF. The CDR3, as DNA: TGTGCCACCAGCAGAGGTGGGACAGGGCAAGAGACCCAGTACTTC.

The chain carries TRBV6-6 and TRBJ2-7; 7 positions match TRBD1. After removal of 0 bases from V and 5 bases from J, the junction contained 4 bases not matched to a gene. Germline assignment: CDR1 MNHNY and CDR2 SVGAGI (reference sequence). This CDR3 spans 14 amino acids. In nucleotides, the CDR3 is TGTGCCAGCAGTTACTCCGACAGGGCCAACGAGCAGTACTTC. This codes for CASSYSDRANEQYF.

J is TRBJ2-7 and V is TRBV11-2; TRBD2 agrees at 8 bases. V dropped 2 bases and J dropped 6; count of bases not matched to a gene: 9. Per germline, CDR1 SGHAT and CDR2 FQNNGV. CDR3 size: 15 residues. CDR3 in amino acids: CASSLTGGVLGEQYF. For the CDR3, the DNA is TGTGCCAGCAGCTTAACGGGGGGGGTGTTAGGCGAGCAGTACTTC.

This clone appeared once. The gene calls are TRBV6-2 or TRBV6-3 and TRBJ1-1, with 7 bases aligning to TRBD1. This CDR3 contains 13 residues. Trimming took 2 bases from V and 7 from J; bases not matched to a gene: 4. CDR1 and CDR2 (germline): MNHEY, SVGEGT. CDR3 amino acids: CASSYTNRGEAFF. CDR3 sequence (DNA): TGTGCCAGCAGTTACACGAACAGGGGTGAAGCTTTCTTT.

This chain joins TRBV7-9 and TRBJ2-3; D is ambiguous. The CDR3 is made up of 16 amino acids. V lost 2 bases and J 4 bases, leaving 16 bases between the germline ends. The germline V gene encodes CDR1 SEHNR and CDR2 FQNEAQ (reference sequence). CDR3 DNA: TGTGCCAGCAGCTTACAACGACAACCCCCAGCAGATACGCAGTATTTT. Protein: CASSLQRQPPADTQYF.

The rearrangement uses TRBV4-1 and TRBJ1-2; D is undetermined. The germline V and J ends were trimmed by 2 bases and 3 bases, with 13 bases remaining between them. CDR3 length: 15 residues. CDR1 and CDR2 from the germline V gene are MGHRA and YSYEKL. CDR3 DNA: TGCGCCAGCAGCCAAAATCGACGACAAGACTATGGCTACACCTTC. It translates to CASSQNRRQDYGYTF.